The 5 T cell receptor beta chains below all came from one sample that was sequenced in a study of blood T cell repertoires in COVID-19. Repertoires were generated with immunoSEQ multiplex PCR, while TCRdb's copy carries only in-frame clones and drops some. The repertoire holds about 97,000 clones, with around 87% as singletons. Sample: peripheral blood. These receptors all stem from a human donor in a cohort sampled during active COVID-19.

In DNA, the CDR3 is TGTGCCACCAGCAGCCTCTCCACAGGGGGCCCTCAGCCCCAGCATTTT. It translates to CATSSLSTGGPQPQHF. J is TRBJ1-5 and V is TRBV15; 9 positions agree with TRBD1. The CDR3 runs 16 residues. CDR1 and CDR2 (germline): LNHNV, YYDKDF (reference sequence). J gave up 6 bases and V 3 bases, and 9 bases lay outside the gene matches.

V usage is TRBV3-1 (or the pseudogene TRBV3-2) and J usage is TRBJ2-5, with TRBD2 matching 9 bases. The V segment lost 4 bases and the J segment 14 bases; nucleotides outside the gene matches: 11. The CDR3 covers 13 residues. CDR1 is LGHDT, CDR2 YNNKEL, per germline (reference sequence). The CDR3 loop is CASSPQGAGTSYF. In DNA, the CDR3 is TGTGCCAGCAGCCCCCAGGGAGCCGGGACTAGCTACTTC.

The chain recombines TRBV28 with TRBJ1-1; 7 bases are a match to TRBD1. This CDR3 has 16 residues. Unmatched junction bases numbered 8, after V lost 4 bases and J lost 0 bases. Germline-derived CDR1 and CDR2 are MDHEN and SYDVKM. In nucleotides, the CDR3 is TGTGCCAGCAGTTCTACCGGGACAGTCCTGAACACTGAAGCTTTCTTT. Its translation is CASSSTGTVLNTEAFF.

The chain joins TRBV4-3 to TRBJ2-1; perhaps TRBD1 as D (7 bases). The CDR3 is made up of 14 amino acids. Germline CDR1 is LGHNA and CDR2 is YSLEER. V lost 4 bases to trimming and J lost 8 bases, with 15 bases between them. The CDR3 DNA reads TGCGCCAGCAGCCCCCGACTAGGGGGCGATGAGCAGTTCTTC. Translated, it gives CASSPRLGGDEQFF.

This chain connects TRBV20-1 to TRBJ2-5, with TRBD2 matching over 10 bases. The CDR3 is made up of 15 amino acids. The V gene's germline CDR1 is DFQATT and CDR2 SNEGSKA (reference sequence). V was clipped by 5 bases and J by 7 bases; unmatched bases: 13. The CDR3 coding sequence is TGCAGTGCTCGTGCCCCTAGCGGGAGTGGAGGGACCCAGTACTTC. Amino acid sequence: CSARAPSGSGGTQYF.